At least ten counts were recorded for the clone carrying this T cell receptor beta chain. Using its own MiXCR run on the RT-PCR reads, TCRdb lists one record per CDR3 protein. The data show more than 550,000 distinct CDR3 sequences, 12% to 15% seen once. CDR1 and CDR2 from the germline V gene are DFQATT and SNEGSKA (reference sequence). The CDR3 contains 13 residues. The specimen was memory CD4+ T cells from blood. This clonotype was sampled from a female donor in good health, serving as a healthy control. The rearrangement joins TRBV20-1 to TRBJ2-7; 9 bases are shared with TRBD1. This chain's CDR3 is CASRDRDPYEQYF. The CDR3 DNA is TGCGCTAGCAGGGACAGGGACCCCTACGAGCAGTACTTC.